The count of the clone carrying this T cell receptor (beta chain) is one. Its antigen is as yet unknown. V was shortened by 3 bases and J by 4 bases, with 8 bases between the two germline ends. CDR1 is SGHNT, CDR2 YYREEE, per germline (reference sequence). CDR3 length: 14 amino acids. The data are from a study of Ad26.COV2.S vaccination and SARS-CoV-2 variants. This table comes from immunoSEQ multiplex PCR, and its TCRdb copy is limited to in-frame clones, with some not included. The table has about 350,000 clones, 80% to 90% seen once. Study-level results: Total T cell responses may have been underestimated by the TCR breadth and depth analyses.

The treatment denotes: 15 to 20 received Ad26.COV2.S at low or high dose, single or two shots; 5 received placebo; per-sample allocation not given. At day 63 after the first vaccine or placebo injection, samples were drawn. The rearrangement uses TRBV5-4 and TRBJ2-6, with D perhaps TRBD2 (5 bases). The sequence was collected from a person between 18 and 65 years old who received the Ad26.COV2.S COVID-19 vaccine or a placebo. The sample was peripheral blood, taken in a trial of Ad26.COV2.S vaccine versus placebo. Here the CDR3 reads CASSSEDGANVLTF. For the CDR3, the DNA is TGTGCCAGCAGCTCGGAGGACGGGGCCAACGTCCTGACTTTC. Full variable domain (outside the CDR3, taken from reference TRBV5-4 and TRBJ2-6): ETGVTQSPTHLIKTRGQQVTLRCSSQSGHNTVSWYQQALGQGPQFIFQYYREEENGRGNFPPRFSGLQFPNYSSELNVNALELDDSALYLCASSSEDGANVLTFGAGSRLTVL.